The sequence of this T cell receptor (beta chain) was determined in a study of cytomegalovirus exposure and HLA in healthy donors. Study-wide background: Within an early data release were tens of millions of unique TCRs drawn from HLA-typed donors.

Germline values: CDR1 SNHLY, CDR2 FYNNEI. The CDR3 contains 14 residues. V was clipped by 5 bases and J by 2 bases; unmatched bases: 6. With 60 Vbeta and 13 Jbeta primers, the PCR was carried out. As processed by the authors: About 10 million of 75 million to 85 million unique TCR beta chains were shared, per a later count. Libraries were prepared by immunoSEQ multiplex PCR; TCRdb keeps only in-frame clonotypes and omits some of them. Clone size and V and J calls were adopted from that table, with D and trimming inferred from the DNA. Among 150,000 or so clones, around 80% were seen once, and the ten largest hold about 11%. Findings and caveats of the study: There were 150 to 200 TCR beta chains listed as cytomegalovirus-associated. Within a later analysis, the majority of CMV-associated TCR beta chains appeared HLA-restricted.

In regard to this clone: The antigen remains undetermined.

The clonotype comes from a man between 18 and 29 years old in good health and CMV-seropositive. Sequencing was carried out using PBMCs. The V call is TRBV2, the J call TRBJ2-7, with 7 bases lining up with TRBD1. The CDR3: CASSIDRATYEQYF. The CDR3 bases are TGTGCCAGCAGTATCGACAGGGCTACCTACGAGCAGTACTTC.